These 17 T cell receptor beta chains were all obtained from the same sample, sequenced in a study of T cell responses to AZD1222 COVID-19 vaccine (dated by TCRdb to the early 2020s). The library was made by the immunoSEQ multiplex PCR assay. The clones in this table, taken by TCRdb from immuneACCESS, are in-frame only. Not every clone is retained; where verified, under half of the shortfall comes from an unresolved V gene, and the cause of the rest is unknown. Within this sample are more than 85,000 clones, with around four fifths of them counted one time only. The ten largest make up roughly 21% of the sample. The time point label, as the study defines it: baseline before first vaccination. Sample: peripheral blood, taken on day 0 of AZD1222 vaccination. The receptor set was obtained from an adult in good health.

This clone appeared a few times. The chain employs TRBV25-1 and TRBJ1-2, with 8 bases fitting TRBD1. Germline V CDR1 and CDR2: MGHDK, SYGVNS. The junction had 8 bases not matched to a gene; V was cut back by 6 bases and J by 5 bases. The CDR3 runs to 14 residues. CDR3 sequence reads: CASRPPGTGYGYTF. DNA of the CDR3: TGTGCCAGCAGACCACCCGGGACAGGTTATGGCTACACCTTC.

This clone was picked up many times. This chain joins TRBV27 and TRBJ2-7; D may be TRBD2 (5 bases). V was cut by 8 bases and J by 2 bases, with 13 bases left in between. The CDR3 is 13 amino acids. Per germline, CDR1 MNHEY and CDR2 SMNVEV (reference sequence). The CDR3, as DNA: TGTGCCAGCGGCAACCGGGGAGCCTACGAGCAGTACTTC. This sequence encodes CASGNRGAYEQYF.

The chain combines TRBV30 with TRBJ2-5, with TRBD2 matching 10 bases. V trimming: 7 bases; J trimming: 7 bases; junction bases outside the gene matches: 12. This CDR3 contains 14 residues. Germline V lookup: CDR1 GTSNPN, CDR2 SVGIG (reference sequence). CDR3 in DNA: TGTGCCTCACCGGTAGCGGGAGGAGGTGCGACCCAGTACTTC. Its translation: CASPVAGGGATQYF.

The J gene is TRBJ2-2, the V gene TRBV29-1; D is undetermined. This CDR3 is built from 13 residues. Germline assignment: CDR1 SQVTM and CDR2 ANQGSEA. The V gene lost 4 bases and the J gene lost 0 bases, with 6 bases spanning the gap. The CDR3 protein is CSVGVTNTGELFF. The CDR3 DNA follows: TGCAGCGTTGGGGTTACGAACACCGGGGAGCTGTTTTTT.

The gene calls are TRBV19 and TRBJ2-7; a weak D match, TRBD1 (6 bases). There are 15 residues in the CDR3. The germline V gene has CDR1 LNHDA and CDR2 SQIVND (reference sequence). Trimming pared 3 bases from V and 2 bases from J, leaving 14 bases between. In nucleotides, the CDR3 is TGTGCCAGTAGTATGTTGGGGGCGACGGCCTACGAGCAGTACTTC. Protein product: CASSMLGATAYEQYF.

The CDR3 protein is CASSKGRAEDTIYF. The CDR3 nucleotides are TGCGCCAGCAGCAAGGGACGGGCCGAGGACACCATATATTTT. The chain carries TRBV5-1 and TRBJ1-3; D is possibly TRBD1 (5 bases). The V end was cut by 4 bases, the J end by 8 bases, with 16 bases between. The germline CDR1 and CDR2 sequences are SGHRS and YFSETQ. This CDR3 is built from 14 residues.

The gene calls are TRBV2 and TRBJ2-6, with 8 nucleotides matching TRBD1. The trim removed 1 base at V and 4 bases at J, leaving 3 bases unmatched. The CDR3 consists of 16 residues. The germline gives CDR1 SNHLY, CDR2 FYNNEI. DNA for the CDR3: TGTGCCAGCAGTGAAGGACAGGGGAACGGGGCCAACGTCCTGACTTTC. Protein sequence: CASSEGQGNGANVLTF.

The chain is built from TRBV6-5 and TRBJ2-3; D unresolved. This CDR3 spans 13 amino acids. CDR1 is MNHEY, CDR2 SVGAGI, per germline. Trimming shortened V by 4 bases and J by 5 bases, and 10 bases separated the two germline ends. CDR3 region: CASSFRPGDTQYF. For the CDR3, the DNA is TGTGCCAGCAGTTTCCGCCCGGGAGATACGCAGTATTTT.

Written as DNA, the CDR3 is TGTGCCACCAGTGATTCTGCCGGCCGAGTTTCGACAGGCGGAGAAGAAGAGACCCAGTACTTC. Encoded protein: CATSDSAGRVSTGGEEETQYF. The V and J genes are TRBV24-1 and TRBJ2-5; possible D gene TRBD1, 6 bases. The CDR3 is made up of 21 amino acids. V was trimmed by 2 bases and J by 3 bases, leaving 30 bases between them. The V gene's germline CDR1 is KGHDR and CDR2 SFDVKD.

The chain combines TRBV10-3 with TRBJ2-1; D is uncertain. Trimming shortened V by 0 bases and J by 7 bases, and 10 bases separated the two germline ends. Germline V gene sequence: CDR1 ENHRY, CDR2 SYGVKD. This CDR3 spans 14 amino acids. CDR3 coding DNA: TGTGCCATCAGTGAGTCCCTATCCAGAAATGAGCAGTTCTTC. It specifies CAISESLSRNEQFF.

The chain recombines TRBV5-8 with TRBJ2-7; D uncertain. The CDR3 runs to 13 residues. The ends were cut back, 0 bases at V and 9 bases at J, with 13 bases in the middle. Germline values: CDR1 SGHTS, CDR2 YDEGEE. The CDR3 sequence is CASSLGGRNRQYF. DNA for the CDR3: TGTGCCAGCAGCTTGGGAGGACGGAATCGGCAGTACTTC.

V and J are TRBV19 and TRBJ2-3; D might be TRBD1 (5 bases). Germline-derived CDR1 and CDR2 are LNHDA and SQIVND (reference sequence). V dropped 5 bases and J dropped 4 bases, with 10 bases sitting between them. This CDR3 has 13 amino acids. The DNA of the CDR3 is TGTGCCAGTAGTGGGCAGGGTGCAGATACGCAGTATTTT. Its translation is CASSGQGADTQYF.

The rearrangement links TRBV3-1 (or the pseudogene TRBV3-2) to TRBJ2-1; 7 nucleotides line up with TRBD2. The ends lost 7 bases at V and 7 bases at J; junction bases unmatched: 13. Germline V gene sequence: CDR1 LGHDT, CDR2 YNNKEL (reference sequence). This CDR3 contains 15 residues. The CDR3 DNA reads as TGTGCCAGCACCCACGTGGGGAGGGGAGGGAATGAGCAGTTCTTC. Translated, it gives CASTHVGRGGNEQFF.

V and J are TRBV18 and TRBJ2-3; maybe TRBD2 (5 bases). The CDR3 length is 20 residues. With 3 bases removed from V and 0 bases from J, the gap between germline ends came to 25 bases. CDR1 and CDR2 from the germline V gene are KGHSH and LQKENI. This CDR3 reads CASSPVRVRSLARSTDTQYF. As DNA, the CDR3 is TGTGCCAGCTCACCCGTGCGGGTGAGGTCCCTAGCAAGAAGCACAGATACGCAGTATTTT.

J is TRBJ1-5 and V is TRBV7-9; no reliable D call. CDR3 length equals 12 residues. Between the trimmed V and J ends, which lost 5 bases and 6 bases, there was a span of 8 bases. Per the germline V gene, CDR1 is SEHNR and CDR2 is FQNEAQ (reference sequence). CDR3 protein: CASSIAFQPQHF. As DNA, the CDR3 is TGTGCCAGCAGCATCGCATTTCAGCCCCAGCATTTT.

The chain couples TRBV21-1 to TRBJ1-2; the table's D gene call, TRBD1, was not cross checked with the DNA. TRBV21-1 is marked as a pseudogene. This CDR3 comprises 16 residues. CDR3 nucleotide sequence: TGTGCCAGCAGCCCTGGGACAGGAGCTCCTAGGTATGGCTACACCTTC. Translation gives CASSPGTGAPRYGYTF.

The V call is TRBV30, the J call TRBJ1-6; D is ambiguous. The CDR3 is 14 residues long. The germline gives CDR1 GTSNPN, CDR2 SVGIG (reference sequence). The V gene lost 0 bases and the J gene lost 5 bases, with 8 bases spanning the gap. CDR3 nucleotides: TGTGCCTGGAGTGTAGGGCATAATAATTCACCCCTCCACTTT. Protein product: CAWSVGHNNSPLHF.